This TCR beta chain derives from a study of blood T cell repertoires in COVID-19. Across the study: Researchers got acute and convalescent COVID-19 samples from the United States, Italy and Spain.

Here immunoSEQ multiplex PCR was the method, and the copy in TCRdb shows in-frame clones only, minus some. This sample has hundreds of thousands of clones, with approximately 86% found just once. The CDR3 spans 15 residues. V dropped 1 base and J dropped 1; count of bases not matched to a gene: 2. The germline V gene has CDR1 LNHDA and CDR2 SQIVND (reference sequence). Sequencing input: peripheral blood. The clonotype comes from a human donor in a cohort sampled during active COVID-19. This sequence joins TRBV19 and TRBJ2-3; the match to TRBD1 covers 7 bases. The CDR3 loop reads CASSIGQGGTDTQYF. In DNA, the CDR3 is TGTGCCAGTAGTATAGGACAGGGCGGCACAGATACGCAGTATTTT. Full variable domain (missing parts from reference TRBV19 and TRBJ2-3): DGGITQSPKYLFRKEGQNVTLSCEQNLNHDAMYWYRQDPGQGLRLIYYSQIVNDFQKGDIAEGYSVSREKKESFPLTVTSAQKNPTAFYLCASSIGQGGTDTQYFGPGTRLTVL.